This passage covers 4 T cell receptor beta chains from one sample sequenced in a study of blood T cell repertoires in COVID-19. Data came from immunoSEQ multiplex PCR; TCRdb stores just in-frame clones and leaves some out. The sample comprises about 440,000 clones, about nine tenths of which are singletons, and roughly 12% rests with the top ten. Sequencing was carried out using peripheral blood. The receptors shown here come from a woman in her forties or fifties with COVID-19, enrolled during active disease.

The chain is built from TRBV6-1 and TRBJ1-3; possible D gene TRBD1, 6 bases. Trimming took 2 bases from V and 7 from J, leaving 18 bases between them. The CDR3 runs 16 residues. The V gene's germline CDR1 is MNHNS and CDR2 SASEGT. DNA for the CDR3: TGTGCCAGCAGTGAAATAGCTGGGCCAGGGGACAACACCATATATTTT. This gives the protein CASSEIAGPGDNTIYF.

V is TRBV12-5 and J is TRBJ2-3; D is unresolved. Germline CDR1 and CDR2: LGHNT and FRNRAP. Trimming cost V 6 bases and J 1 base, with 11 bases left between them. CDR3 length: 14 amino acids. DNA for the CDR3: TGTGCTAGTGGCCCCGAGGTAGGCACAGATACGCAGTATTTT. This codes for CASGPEVGTDTQYF.

The chain recombines TRBV9 with TRBJ1-4, with TRBD1 matching over 9 bases. CDR1 and CDR2 (germline): SGDLS, YYNGEE. The CDR3 length is 18 residues. The V gene end was trimmed by 4 bases and the J gene end by 5 bases; junction bases not matched to a gene: 15. This chain's CDR3 is CASSPMPMDRGQNEKLFF. The CDR3 DNA reads TGTGCCAGCAGCCCAATGCCAATGGACAGGGGACAAAATGAAAAACTGTTTTTT.

This clone was recorded only once. The CDR3 protein is CASKPGLATDTQYF. CDR3 coding DNA: TGTGCCAGTAAACCGGGACTAGCCACAGATACGCAGTATTTT. The V gene is TRBV6-5, the J gene TRBJ2-3; 9 bases are shared with TRBD2. V shed 9 bases, J shed 2 bases, and the junction held 6 bases outside the gene matches. Per the germline V gene, CDR1 is MNHEY and CDR2 is SVGAGI. The CDR3 runs to 14 residues.